This note documents a single TCR beta chain sequence. The CDR3 totals 14 residues. Germline V gives CDR1 SGHTA, CDR2 FQGNSA. V trimming: 6 bases; J trimming: 3 bases; junction bases outside the gene matches: 4. The sample is drawn from a study of blood T cell repertoires in COVID-19. Study in general: The samples span acute and convalescent COVID-19 from the United States, Italy and Spain. T cells, B-cell-depleted T cells, or PBMCs provided the cDNA or gDNA that served as material.

Original analysis: Estimates of nucleated cell counts were drawn from the amplification of reference gene primers. This table comes from immunoSEQ multiplex PCR, and its TCRdb copy is limited to in-frame clones, with some not included. That table gives V, J and clone size, and the DNA gave D and trimming. Of roughly 100,000 clones in the sample, 88% are singletons; the top ten hold about 5%. The gene calls are TRBV7-2 and TRBJ2-7; the match to TRBD1 covers 11 bases. Sequenced sample: peripheral blood. This clonotype originated in a woman of 80 years or more with active COVID-19. The CDR3 bases are TGTGCCAGCAGTCGTGGGACAGGGGGCTACGAGCAGTACTTC. Its translation is CASSRGTGGYEQYF. Combining the CDR3 with reference TRBV7-2 and TRBJ2-7 gives the whole variable domain GAGVSQSPSNKVTEKGKDVELRCDPISGHTALYWYRQSLGQGLEFLIYFQGNSAPDKSGLPSDRFSAERTGGSVSTLTIQRTQQEDSAVYLCASSRGTGGYEQYFGPGTRLTVT.